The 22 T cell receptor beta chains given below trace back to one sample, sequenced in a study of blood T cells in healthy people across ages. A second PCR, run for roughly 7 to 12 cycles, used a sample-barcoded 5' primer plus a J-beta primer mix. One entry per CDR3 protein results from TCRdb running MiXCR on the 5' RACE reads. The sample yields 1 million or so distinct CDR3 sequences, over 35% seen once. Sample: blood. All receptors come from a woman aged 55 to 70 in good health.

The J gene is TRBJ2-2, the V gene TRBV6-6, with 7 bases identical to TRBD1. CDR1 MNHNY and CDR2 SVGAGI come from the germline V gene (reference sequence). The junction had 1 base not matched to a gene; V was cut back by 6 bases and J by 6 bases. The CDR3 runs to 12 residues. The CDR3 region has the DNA TGTGCCAGCAGAGGGGGCCCCGGGGAGCTGTTTTTT. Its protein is CASRGGPGELFF.

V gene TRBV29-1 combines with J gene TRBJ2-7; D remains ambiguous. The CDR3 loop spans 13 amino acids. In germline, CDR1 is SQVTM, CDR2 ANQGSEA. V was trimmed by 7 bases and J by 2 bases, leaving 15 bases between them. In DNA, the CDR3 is TGCAGCGCCCACGAAGGGTTACCCTACGAGCAGTACTTC. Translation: CSAHEGLPYEQYF.

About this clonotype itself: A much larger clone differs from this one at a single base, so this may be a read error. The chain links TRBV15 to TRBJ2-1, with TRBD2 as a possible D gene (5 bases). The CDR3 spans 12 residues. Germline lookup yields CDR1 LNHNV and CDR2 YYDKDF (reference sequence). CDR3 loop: CTTSERGNEQFF. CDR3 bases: TGTACCACCAGCGAACGGGGCAATGAGCAGTTCTTC.

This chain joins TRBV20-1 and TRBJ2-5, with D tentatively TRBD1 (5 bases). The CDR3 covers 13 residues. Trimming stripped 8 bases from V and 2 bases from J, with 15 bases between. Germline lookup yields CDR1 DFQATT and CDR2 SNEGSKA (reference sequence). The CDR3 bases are TGCAGTTTAAATCGCGACAGTCAAGAGACCCAGTACTTC. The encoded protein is CSLNRDSQETQYF.

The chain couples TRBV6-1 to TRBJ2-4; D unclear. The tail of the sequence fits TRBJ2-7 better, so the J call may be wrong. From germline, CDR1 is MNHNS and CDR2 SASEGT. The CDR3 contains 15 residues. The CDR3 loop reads CATELYRAQLYEQYF. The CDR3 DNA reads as TGTGCCACCGAACTCTACCGGGCCCAACTCTACGAGCAGTACTTC.

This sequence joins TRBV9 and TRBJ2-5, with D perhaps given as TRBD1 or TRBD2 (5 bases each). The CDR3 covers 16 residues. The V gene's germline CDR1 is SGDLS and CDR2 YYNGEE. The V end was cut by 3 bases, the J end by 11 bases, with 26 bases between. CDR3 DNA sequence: TGTGCCAGCAGCGCGAAGGGCTTGGGACCGATGGGGGAGCAGTACTTC. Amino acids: CASSAKGLGPMGEQYF.

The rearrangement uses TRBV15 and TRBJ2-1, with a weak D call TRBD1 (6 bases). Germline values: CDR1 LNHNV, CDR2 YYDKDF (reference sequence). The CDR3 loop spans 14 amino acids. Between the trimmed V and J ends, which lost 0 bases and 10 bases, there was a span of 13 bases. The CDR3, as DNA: TGTGCCACCAGCAGAGATCCCAGGGGTCAAGAGCAGTTCTTC. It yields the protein CATSRDPRGQEQFF.

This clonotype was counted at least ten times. The CDR3, as DNA: TGTGCCAGCAGCCTGAGGATAGCGGGAGCGAATGAGCAGTTCTTC. It codes for CASSLRIAGANEQFF. The gene calls are TRBV7-3 and TRBJ2-1; 9 nucleotides match TRBD2. With V trimmed by 5 bases and J by 7 bases, 9 bases remained unmatched. CDR1 and CDR2 (germline): SGHTA, FQGTGA. The CDR3 totals 15 residues.

In DNA form, the CDR3 reads TGTGCCAGCAGCCCGACCGGGACAGGGAGTGGGCAGTACTTC. Residues: CASSPTGTGSGQYF. The chain uses TRBV5-6 and TRBJ2-7; 9 bases match TRBD1. This CDR3 spans 14 amino acids. In germline, CDR1 is SGHDT, CDR2 YYEEEE. Trimming at V came to 4 bases and at J to 9 bases, leaving 11 bases not matched to a gene.

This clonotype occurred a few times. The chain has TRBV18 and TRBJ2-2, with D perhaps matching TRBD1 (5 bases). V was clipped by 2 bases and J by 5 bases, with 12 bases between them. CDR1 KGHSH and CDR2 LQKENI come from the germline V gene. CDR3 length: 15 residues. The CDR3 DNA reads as TGTGCCAGCTCACCATCCCCAGGGTTGACCGGGGAGCTGTTTTTT. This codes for CASSPSPGLTGELFF.

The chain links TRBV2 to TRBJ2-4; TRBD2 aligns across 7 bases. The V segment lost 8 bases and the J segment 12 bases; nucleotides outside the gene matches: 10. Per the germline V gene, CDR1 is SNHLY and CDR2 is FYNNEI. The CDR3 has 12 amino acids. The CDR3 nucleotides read TGTGCCAGCGCCACGGGGGGAGGAGCTCAGTACTTC. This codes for CASATGGGAQYF.

The CDR3 coding sequence is TGTGCCAGCAGTGATCCGAGACTAGGAGGGCGATCCTACGAGCAGTACTTC. Amino acids: CASSDPRLGGRSYEQYF. V usage is TRBV25-1 and J usage is TRBJ2-7; TRBD2 might be the D (6 bases). Germline CDR1 is MGHDK and CDR2 is SYGVNS. V dropped 3 bases and J dropped 1 base, with 19 bases sitting between them. CDR3 length: 17 amino acids.

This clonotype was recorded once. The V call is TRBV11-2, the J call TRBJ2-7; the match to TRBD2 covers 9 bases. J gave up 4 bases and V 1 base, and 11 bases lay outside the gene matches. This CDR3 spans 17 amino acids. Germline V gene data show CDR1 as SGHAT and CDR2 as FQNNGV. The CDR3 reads CASSLGRLAGGQYEQYF. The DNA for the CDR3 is TGTGCCAGCAGCTTAGGACGTCTTGCGGGAGGGCAATACGAGCAGTACTTC.

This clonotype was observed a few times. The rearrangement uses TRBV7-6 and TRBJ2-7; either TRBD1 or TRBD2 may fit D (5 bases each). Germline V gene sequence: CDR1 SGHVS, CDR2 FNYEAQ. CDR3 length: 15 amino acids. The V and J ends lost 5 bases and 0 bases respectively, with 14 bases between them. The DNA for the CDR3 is TGTGCCAGCAGCCCGGGGACGGAGCTCTCCTACGAGCAGTACTTC. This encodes CASSPGTELSYEQYF. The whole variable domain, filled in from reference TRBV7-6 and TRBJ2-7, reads GAGVSQSPRYKVTKRGQDVALRCDPISGHVSLYWYRQALGQGPEFLTYFNYEAQQDKSGLPNDRFSAERPEGSISTLTIQRTEQRDSAMYRCASSPGTELSYEQYFGPGTRLTVT.

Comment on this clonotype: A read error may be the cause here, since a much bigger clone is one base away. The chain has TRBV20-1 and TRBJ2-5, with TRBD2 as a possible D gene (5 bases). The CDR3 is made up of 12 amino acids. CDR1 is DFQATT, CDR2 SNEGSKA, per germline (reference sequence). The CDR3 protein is CIASRYQETQYF. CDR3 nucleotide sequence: TGCATTGCTAGCCGGTACCAAGAGACCCAGTACTTC.

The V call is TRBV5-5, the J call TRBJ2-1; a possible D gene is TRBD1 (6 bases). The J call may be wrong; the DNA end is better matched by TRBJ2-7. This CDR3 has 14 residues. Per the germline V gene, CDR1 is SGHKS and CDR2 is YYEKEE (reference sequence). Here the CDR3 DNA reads TGTGCCAGCAGCGGACAGAGGTCCTACAATGAGCAGTACTTC. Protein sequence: CASSGQRSYNEQYF.

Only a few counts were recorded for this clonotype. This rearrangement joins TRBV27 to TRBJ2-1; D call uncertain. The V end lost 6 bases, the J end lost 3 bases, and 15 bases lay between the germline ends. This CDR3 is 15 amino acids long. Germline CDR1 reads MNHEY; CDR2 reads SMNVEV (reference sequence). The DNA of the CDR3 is TGTGCCAGCAGAATAGTTTGGGCAGGCTACAATGAGCAGTTCTTC. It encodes CASRIVWAGYNEQFF.

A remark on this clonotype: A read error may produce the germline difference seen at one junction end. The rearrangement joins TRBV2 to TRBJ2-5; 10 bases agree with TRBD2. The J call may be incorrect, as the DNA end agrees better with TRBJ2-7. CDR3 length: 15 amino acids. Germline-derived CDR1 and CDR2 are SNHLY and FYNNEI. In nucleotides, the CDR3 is TGTGCTAGCAGTGGTCTAGCGGGAGTCGCGTACGAGCAGTACTTC. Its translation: CASSGLAGVAYEQYF.

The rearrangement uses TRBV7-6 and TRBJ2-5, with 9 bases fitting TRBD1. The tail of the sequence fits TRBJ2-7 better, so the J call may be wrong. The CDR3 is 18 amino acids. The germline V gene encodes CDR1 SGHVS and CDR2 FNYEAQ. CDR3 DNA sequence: TGTGCCAGCAGCTTAGCGGCGGGACAGGGAAGAGAACCCTACGAGCAGTACTTC. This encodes CASSLAAGQGREPYEQYF.

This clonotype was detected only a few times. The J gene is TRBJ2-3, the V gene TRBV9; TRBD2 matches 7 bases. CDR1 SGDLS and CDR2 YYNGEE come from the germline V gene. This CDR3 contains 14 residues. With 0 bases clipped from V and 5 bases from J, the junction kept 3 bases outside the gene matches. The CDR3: CASSVEPGGDTQYF. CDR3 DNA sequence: TGTGCCAGCAGCGTAGAGCCGGGGGGAGATACGCAGTATTTT.

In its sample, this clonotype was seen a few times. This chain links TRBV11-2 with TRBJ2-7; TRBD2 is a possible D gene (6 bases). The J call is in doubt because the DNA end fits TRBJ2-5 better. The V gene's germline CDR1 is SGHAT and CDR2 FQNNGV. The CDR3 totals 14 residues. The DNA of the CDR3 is TGTGCCAGCAGCCCAACGGGGGAGCGAGAGACCCAGTACTTC. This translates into CASSPTGERETQYF.

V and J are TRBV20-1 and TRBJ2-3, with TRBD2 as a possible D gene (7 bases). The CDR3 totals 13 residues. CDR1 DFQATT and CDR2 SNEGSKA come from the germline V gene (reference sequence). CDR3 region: CSAGATHPDTQYF. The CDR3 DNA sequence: TGCAGCGCGGGGGCTACCCACCCAGATACGCAGTATTTT.